This T cell receptor beta chain was documented in a study of T cells after posttransplantation cyclophosphamide. This clone turned up a few times. Only in-frame clones appear in the TCRdb table, and some are missing; sequencing was by immunoSEQ multiplex PCR. The repertoire includes a few thousand clones, approximately 61% of them detected once, and approximately 20% sits in the top ten. CDR1 is KGHSY, CDR2 FQNENV, per germline. The V and J ends lost 6 bases and 4 bases respectively, with 9 bases between them. The CDR3 spans 12 residues. The chain employs TRBV16 and TRBJ1-1; D gene uncertain. The sequence was collected from a woman aged 55 to 70 in good health, CMV-negative, and a related stem cell transplant donor. Material: memory CD8+ T cells sorted from blood. CDR3 bases: TGTGCCAGCAGTCCGGCGGCCACTGAAGCTTTCTTT. Its protein product is CASSPAATEAFF.